The 5 T cell receptor beta chains below were found in one sample sequenced in a study of identical twins. Each CDR3 protein is one row after TCRdb ran MiXCR on the 5' RACE reads. Among nearly 900,000 distinct CDR3 sequences, 9% to 15% were seen once, and the ten largest hold about 1.6%. The data were also submitted as part of a second study, on yellow fever vaccine responses in identical twins.

Sequenced input: PBMCs. These TCRs come from a woman in her late teens or twenties in good health.

This clonotype has at least ten counts. The chain couples TRBV20-1 to TRBJ1-2; 10 bases line up with TRBD1. The CDR3 contains 12 residues. Germline CDR1 reads DFQATT; CDR2 reads SNEGSKA (reference sequence). With V trimmed by 3 bases and J by 6 bases, 1 base remained unmatched. The CDR3 coding sequence is TGCAGTGCTAGGACAGGGGGCAATGGCTACACCTTC. Protein sequence: CSARTGGNGYTF.

This rearrangement joins TRBV7-8 to TRBJ2-7; D may be TRBD2 (7 bases). CDR1 and CDR2 (germline): SGHVS, FQNEAQ. V lost 5 bases to trimming and J lost 4 bases, with 24 bases between them. The CDR3 extends over 17 amino acids. The CDR3 nucleotides are TGTGCCAGCAGCCAAGATGAGGGGGGGAAGGGGGTATACGAGCAGTACGTC. Translating it yields CASSQDEGGKGVYEQYV.

This clonotype was detected ten times or more. The chain is built from TRBV7-8 and TRBJ2-1; TRBD2 matches 13 bases. This CDR3 comprises 18 residues. The J segment lost 0 bases and the V segment lost 3 bases, leaving 5 bases of the junction unmatched. Looked up from germline, CDR1 is SGHVS and CDR2 is FQNEAQ. CDR3 nucleotides: TGTGCCAGCAGCTTGACTAGCGGGGGGACTCACTCCTACAATGAGCAGTTCTTC. Amino acid sequence: CASSLTSGGTHSYNEQFF.

This clonotype has just a few counts. The chain links TRBV4-1 to TRBJ2-7, with D hard to call. CDR1 is MGHRA, CDR2 YSYEKL, per germline. V was shortened by 1 base and J by 6 bases, with 7 bases between the two germline ends. The CDR3 loop spans 12 amino acids. CDR3 in amino acids: CASSQAPGEQYF. The CDR3 nucleotides are TGCGCCAGCAGCCAAGCTCCGGGCGAGCAGTACTTC.

The rearrangement uses TRBV7-9 and TRBJ2-2; possibly TRBD2 for D (6 bases). This CDR3 has 16 residues. V was clipped by 5 bases and J by 1 base, with 14 bases between them. CDR1 and CDR2 (germline): SEHNR, FQNEAQ (reference sequence). CDR3 nucleotides: TGTGCCAGCAGCGTCGGGTGGGGACTGAACACCGGGGAGCTGTTTTTT. Protein product: CASSVGWGLNTGELFF.